Listed here is a single T cell receptor beta chain. Its target is unknown. CDR3 size: 13 residues. Germline CDR1 reads SGHRS; CDR2 reads YFSETQ. TCR libraries were prepared from around 3.5 ug total RNA each. Template-switch reactions added UMIs with a 6-nucleotide sample barcode. TCRdb reprocessed the 5' RACE reads; each CDR3 protein has one entry and no DNA is given. Listed are about 300,000 distinct CDR3 sequences; roughly 5.2% falls within the top ten. This entry belongs to a study of monozygotic twins with inflammatory bowel disease. From whole blood, total RNA was isolated without any sorting of T cells. Whole-study findings and limits: Using the inverse Simpson index, IBD patients had lower TCRbeta diversity than healthy co-twins.

V gene TRBV5-1 combines with J gene TRBJ2-7; as DNA is missing, the TRBD1 call by TCRdb cannot be tested. This clonotype originated in a human donor with ulcerative colitis or Crohn's disease, or a healthy co-twin of an affected twin (not recorded which). The sequencing input was blood. This CDR3 is CASGTGNSYEQYF. The full variable domain, completed using reference TRBV5-1 and TRBJ2-7, is KAGVTQTPRYLIKTRGQQVTLSCSPISGHRSVSWYQQTPGQGLQFLFEYFSETQRNKGNFPGRFSGRQFSNSRSEMNVSTLELGDSALYLCASGTGNSYEQYFGPGTRLTVT.